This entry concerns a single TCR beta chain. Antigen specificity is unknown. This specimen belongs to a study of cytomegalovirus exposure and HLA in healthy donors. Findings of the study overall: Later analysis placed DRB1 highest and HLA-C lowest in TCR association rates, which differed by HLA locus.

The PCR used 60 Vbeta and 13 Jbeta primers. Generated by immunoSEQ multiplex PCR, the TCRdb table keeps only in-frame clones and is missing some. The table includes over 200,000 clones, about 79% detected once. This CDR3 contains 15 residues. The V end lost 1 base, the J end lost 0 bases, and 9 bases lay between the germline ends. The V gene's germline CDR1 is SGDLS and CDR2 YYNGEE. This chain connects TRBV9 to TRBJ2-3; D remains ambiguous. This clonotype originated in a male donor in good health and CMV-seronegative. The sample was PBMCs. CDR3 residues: CASSVYVSSTDTQYF. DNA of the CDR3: TGTGCCAGCAGCGTATATGTTTCTAGCACAGATACGCAGTATTTT.